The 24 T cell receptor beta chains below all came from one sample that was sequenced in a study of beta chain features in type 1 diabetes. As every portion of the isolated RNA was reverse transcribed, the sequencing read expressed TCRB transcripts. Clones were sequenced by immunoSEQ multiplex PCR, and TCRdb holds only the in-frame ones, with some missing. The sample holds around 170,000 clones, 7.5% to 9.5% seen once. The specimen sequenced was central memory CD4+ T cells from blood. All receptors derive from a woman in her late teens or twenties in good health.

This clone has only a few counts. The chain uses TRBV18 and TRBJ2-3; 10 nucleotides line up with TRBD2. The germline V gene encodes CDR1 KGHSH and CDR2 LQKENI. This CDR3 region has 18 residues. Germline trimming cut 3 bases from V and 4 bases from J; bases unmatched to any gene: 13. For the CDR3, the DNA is TGTGCCAGCTCACCTATAAGCGGGGGGGCCCTTGGGCCAGATACGCAGTATTTT. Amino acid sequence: CASSPISGGALGPDTQYF.

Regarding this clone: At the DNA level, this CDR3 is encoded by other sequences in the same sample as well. This CDR3 is CASSLEGAADTQYF. CDR3 DNA: TGCGCCAGCAGCTTGGAGGGGGCCGCAGATACGCAGTATTTT. The rearrangement links TRBV5-1 to TRBJ2-3; TRBD1 matches 7 bases. Germline lookup yields CDR1 SGHRS and CDR2 YFSETQ. This CDR3 is 14 amino acids long. V gave up 0 bases and J gave up 4 bases; unmatched junction bases: 2.

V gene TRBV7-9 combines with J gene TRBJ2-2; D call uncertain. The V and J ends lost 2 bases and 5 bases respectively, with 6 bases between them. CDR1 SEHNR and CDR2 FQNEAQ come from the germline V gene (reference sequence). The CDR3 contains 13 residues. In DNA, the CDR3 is TGTGCCAGCAGCTTATCACAGACCGGGGAGCTGTTTTTT. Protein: CASSLSQTGELFF.

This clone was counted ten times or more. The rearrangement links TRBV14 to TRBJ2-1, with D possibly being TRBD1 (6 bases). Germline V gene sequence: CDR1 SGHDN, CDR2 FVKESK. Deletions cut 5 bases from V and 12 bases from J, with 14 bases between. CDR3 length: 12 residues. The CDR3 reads CASSSSSQGQFF. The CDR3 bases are TGTGCCAGCAGCTCGTCCTCACAGGGGCAGTTCTTC. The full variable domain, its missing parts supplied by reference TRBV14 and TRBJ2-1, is EAGVTQFPSHSVIEKGQTVTLRCDPISGHDNLYWYRRVMGKEIKFLLHFVKESKQDESGMPNNRFLAERTGGTYSTLKVQPAELEDSGVYFCASSSSSQGQFFGPGTRLTVL.

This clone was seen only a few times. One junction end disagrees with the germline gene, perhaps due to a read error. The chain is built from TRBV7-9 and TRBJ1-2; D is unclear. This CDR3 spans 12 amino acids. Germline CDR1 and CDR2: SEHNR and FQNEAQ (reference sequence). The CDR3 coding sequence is TGTGCCAGCAGCTTAGTGGTCCCAGGCGGGCCCTTC. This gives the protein CASSLVVPGGPF.

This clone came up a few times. For the CDR3, the DNA is TGTGCCTGGAGTGTCCAATCTGGAAACACCATATATTTT. Protein sequence: CAWSVQSGNTIYF. V usage is TRBV30 and J usage is TRBJ1-3; D is ambiguous. CDR1 GTSNPN and CDR2 SVGIG come from the germline V gene (reference sequence). Trimming shortened V by 0 bases and J by 1 base, and 4 bases separated the two germline ends. The CDR3 covers 13 residues. Together with reference TRBV30 and TRBJ1-3, the CDR3 gives the full variable domain: SQTIHQWPATLVQPVGSPLSLECTVEGTSNPNLYWYRQAAGRGLQLLFYSVGIGQISSEVPQNLSASRPQDRQFILSSKKLLLSDSGFYLCAWSVQSGNTIYFGEGSWLTVV.

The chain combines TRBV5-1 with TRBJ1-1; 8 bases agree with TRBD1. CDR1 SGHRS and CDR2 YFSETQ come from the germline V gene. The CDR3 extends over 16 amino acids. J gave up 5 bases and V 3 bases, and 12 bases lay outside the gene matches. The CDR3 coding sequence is TGCGCCAGCAGCTCGGAACTCAGGGGGCGCGGGACTGAAGCTTTCTTT. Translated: CASSSELRGRGTEAFF.

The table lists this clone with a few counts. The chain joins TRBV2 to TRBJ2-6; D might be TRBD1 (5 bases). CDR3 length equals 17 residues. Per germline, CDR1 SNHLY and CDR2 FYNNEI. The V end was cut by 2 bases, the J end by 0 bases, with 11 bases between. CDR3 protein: CASSEKGPSSGANVLTF. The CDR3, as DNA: TGTGCCAGCAGTGAAAAGGGGCCCAGCTCTGGGGCCAACGTCCTGACTTTC.

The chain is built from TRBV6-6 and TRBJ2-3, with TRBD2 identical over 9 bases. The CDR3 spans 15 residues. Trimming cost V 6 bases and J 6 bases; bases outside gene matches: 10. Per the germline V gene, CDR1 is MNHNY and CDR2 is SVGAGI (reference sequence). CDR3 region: CASRAQAGGSDTQYF. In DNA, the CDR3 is TGTGCCAGCAGGGCCCAAGCGGGAGGATCGGATACGCAGTATTTT.

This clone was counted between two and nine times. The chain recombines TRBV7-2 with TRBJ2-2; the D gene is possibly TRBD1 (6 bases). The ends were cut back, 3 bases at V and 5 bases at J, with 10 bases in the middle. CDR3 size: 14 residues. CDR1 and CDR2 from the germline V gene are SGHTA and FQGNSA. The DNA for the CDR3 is TGTGCCAGCAGCTTCGGGACACTGACCGGGGAGCTGTTTTTT. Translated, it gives CASSFGTLTGELFF.

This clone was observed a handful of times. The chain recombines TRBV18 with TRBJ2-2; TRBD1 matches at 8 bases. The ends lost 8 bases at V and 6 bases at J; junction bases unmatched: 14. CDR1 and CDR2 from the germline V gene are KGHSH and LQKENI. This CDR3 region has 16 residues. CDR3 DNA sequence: TGTGCCAGCCCAGGCAGGGGGCGCATCTTAGCCGGGGAGCTGTTTTTT. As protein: CASPGRGRILAGELFF.

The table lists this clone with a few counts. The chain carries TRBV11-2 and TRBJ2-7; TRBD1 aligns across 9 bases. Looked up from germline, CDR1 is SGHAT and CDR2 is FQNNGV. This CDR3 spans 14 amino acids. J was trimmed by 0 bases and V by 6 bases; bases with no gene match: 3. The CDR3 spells CASRSDRGSYEQYF. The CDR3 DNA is TGTGCCAGCAGGTCGGACAGGGGCTCCTACGAGCAGTACTTC.

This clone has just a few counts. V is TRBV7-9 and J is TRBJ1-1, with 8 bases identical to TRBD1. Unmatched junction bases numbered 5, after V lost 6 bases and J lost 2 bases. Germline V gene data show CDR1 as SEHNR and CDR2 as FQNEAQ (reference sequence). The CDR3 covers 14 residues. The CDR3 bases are TGTGCCAGCAGACCCGGGACAGGCAACACTGAAGCTTTCTTT. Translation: CASRPGTGNTEAFF.

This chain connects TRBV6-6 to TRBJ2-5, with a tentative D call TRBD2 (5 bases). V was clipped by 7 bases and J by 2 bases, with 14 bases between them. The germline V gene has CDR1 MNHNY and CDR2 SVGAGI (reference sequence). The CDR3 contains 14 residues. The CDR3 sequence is CASKRAALQETQYF. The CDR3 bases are TGTGCCAGCAAGCGAGCGGCTCTACAAGAGACCCAGTACTTC.

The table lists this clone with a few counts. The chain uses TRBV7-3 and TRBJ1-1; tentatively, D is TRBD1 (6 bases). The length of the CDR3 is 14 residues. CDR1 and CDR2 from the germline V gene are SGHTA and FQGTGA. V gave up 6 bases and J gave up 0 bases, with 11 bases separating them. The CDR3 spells CASRRDNLNTEAFF. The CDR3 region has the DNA TGTGCCAGCAGGAGGGACAACCTGAACACTGAAGCTTTCTTT.

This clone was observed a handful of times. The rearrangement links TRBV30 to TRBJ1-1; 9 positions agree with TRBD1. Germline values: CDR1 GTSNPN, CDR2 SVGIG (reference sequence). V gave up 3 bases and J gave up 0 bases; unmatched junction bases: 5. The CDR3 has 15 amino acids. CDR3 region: CAWRAGTGMNTEAFF. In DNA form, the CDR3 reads TGTGCCTGGAGAGCCGGGACAGGGATGAACACTGAAGCTTTCTTT.

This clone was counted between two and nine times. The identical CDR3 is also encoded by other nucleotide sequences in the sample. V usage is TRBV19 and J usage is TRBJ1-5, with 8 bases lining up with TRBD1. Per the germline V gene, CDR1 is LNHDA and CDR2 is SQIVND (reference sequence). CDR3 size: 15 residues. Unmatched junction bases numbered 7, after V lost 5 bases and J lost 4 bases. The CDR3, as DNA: TGTGCCAGTAGTGCCGGGACAGGAGGGAATCAGCCCCAGCATTTT. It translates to CASSAGTGGNQPQHF.

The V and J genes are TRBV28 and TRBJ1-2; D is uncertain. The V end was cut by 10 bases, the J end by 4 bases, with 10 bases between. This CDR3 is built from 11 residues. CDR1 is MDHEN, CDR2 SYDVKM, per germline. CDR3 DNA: TGTGCCACCTGGGAGAGCTATGGCTACACCTTC. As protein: CATWESYGYTF.

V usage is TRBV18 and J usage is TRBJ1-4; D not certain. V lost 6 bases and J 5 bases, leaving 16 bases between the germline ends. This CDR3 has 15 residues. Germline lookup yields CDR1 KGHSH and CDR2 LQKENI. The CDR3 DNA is TGTGCCAGCTCTCCTTCGGGAACTGGGAATGAAAAACTGTTTTTT. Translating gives CASSPSGTGNEKLFF.

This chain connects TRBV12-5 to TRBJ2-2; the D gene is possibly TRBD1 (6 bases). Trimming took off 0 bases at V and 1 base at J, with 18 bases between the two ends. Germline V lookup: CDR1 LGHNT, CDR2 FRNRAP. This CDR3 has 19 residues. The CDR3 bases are TGTGCTAGTGGTTTGGTGCAGTGGAAGGGGGTTGTGAACACCGGGGAGCTGTTTTTT. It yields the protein CASGLVQWKGVVNTGELFF.

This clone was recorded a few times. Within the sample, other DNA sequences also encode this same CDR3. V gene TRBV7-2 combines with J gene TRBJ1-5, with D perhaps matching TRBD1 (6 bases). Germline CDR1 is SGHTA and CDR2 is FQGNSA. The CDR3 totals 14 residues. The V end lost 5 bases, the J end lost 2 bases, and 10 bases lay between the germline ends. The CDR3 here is CASSANRGNQPQHF. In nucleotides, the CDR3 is TGTGCCAGCAGCGCGAACAGGGGCAATCAGCCCCAGCATTTT.

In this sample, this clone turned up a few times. CDR3 coding DNA: TGTGCCAGTAGTCCTCGGACAGGGGGAGACATTCAGTACTTC. Its translation is CASSPRTGGDIQYF. The V call is TRBV19, the J call TRBJ2-4; 10 bases match TRBD1. The V segment lost 5 bases and the J segment 8 bases; nucleotides outside the gene matches: 6. This CDR3 has 14 amino acids. CDR1 is LNHDA, CDR2 SQIVND, per germline (reference sequence).

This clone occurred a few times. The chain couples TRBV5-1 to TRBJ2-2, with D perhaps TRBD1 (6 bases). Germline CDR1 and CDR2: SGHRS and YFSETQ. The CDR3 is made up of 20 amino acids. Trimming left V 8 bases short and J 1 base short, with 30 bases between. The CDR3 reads CARNPHPDRYYFVNTGELFF. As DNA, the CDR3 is TGCGCCAGAAACCCCCATCCCGACAGGTATTACTTCGTGAACACCGGGGAGCTGTTTTTT.

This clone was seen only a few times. CDR3 nucleotides: TGTGCCAGCGGGATTGGCAATGAAAAACTGTTTTTT. It encodes CASGIGNEKLFF. The chain has TRBV30 and TRBJ1-4; unclear D gene. The V gene's germline CDR1 is GTSNPN and CDR2 SVGIG (reference sequence). The CDR3 covers 12 residues. Deletions cut 8 bases from V and 5 bases from J, with 12 bases between.